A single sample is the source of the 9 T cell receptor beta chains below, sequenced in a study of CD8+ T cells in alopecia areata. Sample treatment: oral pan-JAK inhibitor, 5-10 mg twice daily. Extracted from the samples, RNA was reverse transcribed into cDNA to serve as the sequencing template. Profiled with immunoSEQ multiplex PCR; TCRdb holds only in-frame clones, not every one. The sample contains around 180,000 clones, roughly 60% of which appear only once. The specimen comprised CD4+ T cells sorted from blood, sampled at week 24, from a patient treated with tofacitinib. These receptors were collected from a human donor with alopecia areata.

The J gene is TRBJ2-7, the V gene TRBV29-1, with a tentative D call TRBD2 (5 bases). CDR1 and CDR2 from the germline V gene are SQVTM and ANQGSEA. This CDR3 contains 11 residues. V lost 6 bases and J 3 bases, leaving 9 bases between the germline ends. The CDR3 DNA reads TGCAGCGTCGCTGACTACTACGAGCAGTACTTC. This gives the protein CSVADYYEQYF.

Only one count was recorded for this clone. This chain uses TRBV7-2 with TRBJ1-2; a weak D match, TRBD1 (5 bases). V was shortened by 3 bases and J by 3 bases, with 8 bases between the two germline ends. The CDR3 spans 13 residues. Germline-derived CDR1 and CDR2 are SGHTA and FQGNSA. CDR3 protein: CASSFSRDYGYTF. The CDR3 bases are TGTGCCAGCAGCTTTTCCAGGGACTATGGCTACACCTTC.

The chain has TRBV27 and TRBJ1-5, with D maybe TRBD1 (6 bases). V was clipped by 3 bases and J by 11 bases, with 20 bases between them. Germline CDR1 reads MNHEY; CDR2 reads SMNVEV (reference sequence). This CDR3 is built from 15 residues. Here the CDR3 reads CASSLGALGSAAQHF. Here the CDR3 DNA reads TGTGCCAGCAGTTTGGGGGCCCTCGGATCAGCAGCCCAGCATTTT.

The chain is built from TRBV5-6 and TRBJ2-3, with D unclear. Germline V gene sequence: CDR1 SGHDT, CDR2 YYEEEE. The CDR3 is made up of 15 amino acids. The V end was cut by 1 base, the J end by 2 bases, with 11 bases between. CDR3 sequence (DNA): TGTGCCAGCAGCTTGCGTGTGGGGATCACAGATACGCAGTATTTT. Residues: CASSLRVGITDTQYF.

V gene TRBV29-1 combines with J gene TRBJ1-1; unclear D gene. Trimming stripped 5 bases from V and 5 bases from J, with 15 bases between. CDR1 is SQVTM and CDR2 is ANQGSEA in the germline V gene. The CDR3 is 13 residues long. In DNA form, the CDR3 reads TGCAGCGTTCTGGGCCTCCTGAGGACTGAAGCTTTCTTT. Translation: CSVLGLLRTEAFF.

The DNA of the CDR3 is TGTGCCAGCAGCTATGACGGACAGTCCTACGAGCAGTACTTC. Translating gives CASSYDGQSYEQYF. V and J are TRBV7-2 and TRBJ2-7; tentatively, D is TRBD1 (6 bases). The CDR3 extends over 14 amino acids. Germline CDR1 and CDR2: SGHTA and FQGNSA. V lost 4 bases and J lost 1, with 11 bases in between.

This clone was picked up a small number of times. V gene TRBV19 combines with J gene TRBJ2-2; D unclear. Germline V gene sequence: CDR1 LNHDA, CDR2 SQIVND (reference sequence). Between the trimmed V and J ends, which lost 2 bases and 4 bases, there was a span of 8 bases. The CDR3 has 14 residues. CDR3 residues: CASSIQPGTGELFF. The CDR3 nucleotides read TGTGCCAGTAGTATACAACCGGGCACCGGGGAGCTGTTTTTT.

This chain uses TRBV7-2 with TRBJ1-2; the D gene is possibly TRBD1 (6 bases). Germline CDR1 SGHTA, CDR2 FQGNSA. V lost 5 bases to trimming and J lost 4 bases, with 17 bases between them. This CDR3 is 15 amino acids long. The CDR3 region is CASSVPPVGGYGYTF. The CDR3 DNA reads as TGTGCCAGCAGCGTTCCCCCCGTAGGGGGCTATGGCTACACCTTC.

This CDR3 reads CASSARTRPEAFF. In DNA form, the CDR3 reads TGTGCCAGCAGTGCGAGAACCCGACCTGAAGCTTTCTTT. V is TRBV2 and J is TRBJ1-1; D unresolved. CDR1 is SNHLY, CDR2 FYNNEI, per germline. This CDR3 has 13 residues. The ends were cut back, 4 bases at V and 6 bases at J, with 12 bases in the middle.